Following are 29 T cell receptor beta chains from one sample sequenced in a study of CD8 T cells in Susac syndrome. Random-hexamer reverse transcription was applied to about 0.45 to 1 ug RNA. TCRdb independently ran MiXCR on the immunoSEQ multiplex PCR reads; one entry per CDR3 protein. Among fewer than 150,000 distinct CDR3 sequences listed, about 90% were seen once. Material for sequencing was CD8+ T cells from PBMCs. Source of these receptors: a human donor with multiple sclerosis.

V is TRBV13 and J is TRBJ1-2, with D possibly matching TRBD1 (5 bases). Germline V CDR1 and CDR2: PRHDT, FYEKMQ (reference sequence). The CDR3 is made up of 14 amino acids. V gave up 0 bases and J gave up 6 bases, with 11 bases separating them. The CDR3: CASSLGGREDGYTF. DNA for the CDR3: TGTGCCAGCAGCTTAGGAGGCAGGGAGGATGGCTACACCTTC.

The CDR3 region has the DNA TGTGCCAGCAGTCACGACAGCGCAACTAATGAAAAACTGTTTTTT. Protein product: CASSHDSATNEKLFF. The V gene is TRBV28, the J gene TRBJ1-4; possibly TRBD1 for D (5 bases). The ends were cut back, 5 bases at V and 0 bases at J, with 10 bases in the middle. Germline values: CDR1 MDHEN, CDR2 SYDVKM. This CDR3 contains 15 residues.

CDR3 region: CASSFLASYEQYF. The CDR3 DNA sequence: TGTGCCAGCAGCTTCTTAGCAAGCTACGAGCAGTACTTC. The J gene is TRBJ2-7, the V gene TRBV7-9; D gene ambiguous. This CDR3 comprises 13 residues. V lost 3 bases and J lost 3, with 9 bases in between. Germline assignment: CDR1 SEHNR and CDR2 FQNEAQ (reference sequence).

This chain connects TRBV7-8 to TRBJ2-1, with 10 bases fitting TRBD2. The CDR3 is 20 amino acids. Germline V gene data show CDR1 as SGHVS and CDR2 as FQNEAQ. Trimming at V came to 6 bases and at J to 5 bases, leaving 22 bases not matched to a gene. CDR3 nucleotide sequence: TGTGCCAGCAGTTTTCCTGCCCTAGCGGGAGTAGAGGGGGTGGACAATGAGCAGTTCTTC. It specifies CASSFPALAGVEGVDNEQFF.

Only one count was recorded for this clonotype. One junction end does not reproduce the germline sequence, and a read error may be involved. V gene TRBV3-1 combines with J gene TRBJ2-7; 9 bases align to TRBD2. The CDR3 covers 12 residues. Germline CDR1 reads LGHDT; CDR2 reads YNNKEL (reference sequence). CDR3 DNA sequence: TGTGCCAGCAGCCAAGGTTCCAGCGGGGGGAGCTTC. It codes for CASSQGSSGGSF.

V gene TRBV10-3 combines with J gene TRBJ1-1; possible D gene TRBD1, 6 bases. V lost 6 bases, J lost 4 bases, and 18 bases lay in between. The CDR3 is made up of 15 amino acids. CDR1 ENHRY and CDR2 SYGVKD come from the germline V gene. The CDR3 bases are TGTGCCATCAGCCTTCTGGGGGGCCTAGGCACTGAAGCTTTCTTT. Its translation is CAISLLGGLGTEAFF.

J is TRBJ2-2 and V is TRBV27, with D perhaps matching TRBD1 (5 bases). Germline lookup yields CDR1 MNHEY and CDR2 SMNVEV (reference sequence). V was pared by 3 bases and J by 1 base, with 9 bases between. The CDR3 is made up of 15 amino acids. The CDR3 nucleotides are TGTGCCAGCAGTTTTTCAGGGAAGAACACCGGGGAGCTGTTTTTT. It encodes CASSFSGKNTGELFF.

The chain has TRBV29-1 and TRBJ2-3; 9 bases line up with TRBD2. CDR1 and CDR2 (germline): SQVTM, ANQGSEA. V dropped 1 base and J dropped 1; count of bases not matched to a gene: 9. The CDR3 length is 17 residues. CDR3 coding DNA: TGCAGCGTTGAAGGACAGAACTTAGCGGGAGGCACAGATACGCAGTATTTT. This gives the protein CSVEGQNLAGGTDTQYF.

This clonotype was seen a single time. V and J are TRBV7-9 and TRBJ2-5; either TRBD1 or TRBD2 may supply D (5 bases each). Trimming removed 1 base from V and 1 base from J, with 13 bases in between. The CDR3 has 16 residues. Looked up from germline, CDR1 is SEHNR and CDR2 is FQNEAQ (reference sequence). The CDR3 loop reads CASSLGVRGLQETQYF. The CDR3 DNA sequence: TGTGCCAGCAGCTTAGGAGTGAGGGGCCTCCAAGAGACCCAGTACTTC. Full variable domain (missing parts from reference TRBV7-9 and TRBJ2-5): DTGVSQNPRHKITKRGQNVTFRCDPISEHNRLYWYRQTLGQGPEFLTYFQNEAQLEKSRLLSDRFSAERPKGSFSTLEIQRTEQGDSAMYLCASSLGVRGLQETQYFGPGTRLLVL.

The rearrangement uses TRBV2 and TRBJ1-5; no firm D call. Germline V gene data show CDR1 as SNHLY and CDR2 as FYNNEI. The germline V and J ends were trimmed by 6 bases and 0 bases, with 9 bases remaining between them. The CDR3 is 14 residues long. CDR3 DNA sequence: TGTGCCAGCAGAGGGCTTAATAGCAATCAGCCCCAGCATTTT. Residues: CASRGLNSNQPQHF.

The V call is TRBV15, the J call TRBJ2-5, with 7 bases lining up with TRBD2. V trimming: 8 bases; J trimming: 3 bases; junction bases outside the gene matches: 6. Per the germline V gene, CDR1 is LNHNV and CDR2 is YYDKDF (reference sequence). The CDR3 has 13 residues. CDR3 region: CATGGSWEETQYF. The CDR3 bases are TGTGCCACCGGCGGGAGCTGGGAAGAGACCCAGTACTTC.

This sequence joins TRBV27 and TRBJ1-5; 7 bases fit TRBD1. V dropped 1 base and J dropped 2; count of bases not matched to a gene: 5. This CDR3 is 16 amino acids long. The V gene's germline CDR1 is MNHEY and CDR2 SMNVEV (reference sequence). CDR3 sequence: CASSLLAGGRNQPQHF. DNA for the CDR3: TGTGCCAGCAGTTTATTGGCAGGGGGACGCAATCAGCCCCAGCATTTT.

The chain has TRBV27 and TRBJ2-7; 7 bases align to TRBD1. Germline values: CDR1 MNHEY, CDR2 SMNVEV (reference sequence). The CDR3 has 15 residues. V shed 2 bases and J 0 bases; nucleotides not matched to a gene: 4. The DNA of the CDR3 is TGTGCCAGCAGTTTAGCCGGGGACAGCTCCTACGAGCAGTACTTC. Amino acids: CASSLAGDSSYEQYF.

The CDR3 nucleotides read TGCAGCGTTGAATCCGCCGGGACAGGGGGCAGTTATGGCTACACCTTC. Its translation is CSVESAGTGGSYGYTF. The chain carries TRBV29-1 and TRBJ1-2, with 12 bases identical to TRBD1. CDR3 length: 16 amino acids. V dropped 2 bases and J dropped 5; count of bases not matched to a gene: 9. CDR1 SQVTM and CDR2 ANQGSEA come from the germline V gene.

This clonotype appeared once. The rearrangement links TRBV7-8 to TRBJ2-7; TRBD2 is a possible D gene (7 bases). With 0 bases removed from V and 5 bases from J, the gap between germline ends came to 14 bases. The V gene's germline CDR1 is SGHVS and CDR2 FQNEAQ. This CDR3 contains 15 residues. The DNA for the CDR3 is TGTGCCAGCAGCTTAGCGGACAGCGGGAACAACGAGCAGTACTTC. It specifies CASSLADSGNNEQYF. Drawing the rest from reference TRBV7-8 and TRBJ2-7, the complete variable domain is GAGVSQSPRYKVAKRGQDVALRCDPISGHVSLFWYQQALGQGPEFLTYFQNEAQLDKSGLPSDRFFAERPEGSVSTLKIQRTQQEDSAVYLCASSLADSGNNEQYFGPGTRLTVT.

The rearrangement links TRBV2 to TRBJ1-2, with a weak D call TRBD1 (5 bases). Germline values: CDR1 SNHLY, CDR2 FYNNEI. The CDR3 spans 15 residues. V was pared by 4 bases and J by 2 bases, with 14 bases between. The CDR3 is CASSGLDTGNYGYTF. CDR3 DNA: TGTGCCAGCAGTGGACTGGACACGGGGAACTATGGCTACACCTTC.

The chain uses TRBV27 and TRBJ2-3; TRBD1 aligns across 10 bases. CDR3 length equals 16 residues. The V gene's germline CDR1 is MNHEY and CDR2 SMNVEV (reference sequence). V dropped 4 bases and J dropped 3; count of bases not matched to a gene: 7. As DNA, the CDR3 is TGTGCCAGCAGTTCGCGACAGGGGGCGGAGACAGATACGCAGTATTTT. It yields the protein CASSSRQGAETDTQYF.

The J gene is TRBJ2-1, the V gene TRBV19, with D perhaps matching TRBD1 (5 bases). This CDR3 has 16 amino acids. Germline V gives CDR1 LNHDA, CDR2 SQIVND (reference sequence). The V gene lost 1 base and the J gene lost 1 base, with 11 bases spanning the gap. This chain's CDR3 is CASSIGLAGSYNEQFF. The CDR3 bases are TGTGCCAGTAGTATAGGGCTGGCAGGGTCCTACAATGAGCAGTTCTTC.

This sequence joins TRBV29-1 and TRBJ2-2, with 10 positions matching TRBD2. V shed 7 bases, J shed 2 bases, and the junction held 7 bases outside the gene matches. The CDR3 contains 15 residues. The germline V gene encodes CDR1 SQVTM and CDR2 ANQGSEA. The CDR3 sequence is CSGIGTSDNTGELFF. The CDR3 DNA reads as TGCAGCGGAATCGGGACTAGCGATAACACCGGGGAGCTGTTTTTT.

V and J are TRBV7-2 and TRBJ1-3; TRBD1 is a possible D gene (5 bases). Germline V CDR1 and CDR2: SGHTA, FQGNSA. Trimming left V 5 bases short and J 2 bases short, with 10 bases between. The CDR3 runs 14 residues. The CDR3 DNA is TGTGCCAGCAGCCAGGGAGTCCCTGGAAACACCATATATTTT. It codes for CASSQGVPGNTIYF.

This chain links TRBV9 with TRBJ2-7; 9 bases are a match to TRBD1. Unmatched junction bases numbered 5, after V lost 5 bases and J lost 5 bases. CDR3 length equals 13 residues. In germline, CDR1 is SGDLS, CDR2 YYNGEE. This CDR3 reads CASRPTGGDEQYF. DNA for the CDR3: TGTGCCAGCAGACCCACAGGGGGCGACGAGCAGTACTTC.

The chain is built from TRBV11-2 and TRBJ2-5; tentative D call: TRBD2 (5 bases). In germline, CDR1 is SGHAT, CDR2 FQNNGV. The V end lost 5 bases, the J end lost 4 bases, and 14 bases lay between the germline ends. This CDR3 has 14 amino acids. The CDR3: CASSNTGIAETQYF. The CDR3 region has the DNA TGTGCCAGCAGCAACACCGGGATAGCAGAGACCCAGTACTTC.

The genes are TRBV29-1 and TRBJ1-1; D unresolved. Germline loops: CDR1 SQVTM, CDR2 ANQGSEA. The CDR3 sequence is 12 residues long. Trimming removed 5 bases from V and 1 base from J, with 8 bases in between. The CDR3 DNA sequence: TGCAGCGTTAGTTCGGGGAACACTGAAGCTTTCTTT. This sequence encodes CSVSSGNTEAFF.

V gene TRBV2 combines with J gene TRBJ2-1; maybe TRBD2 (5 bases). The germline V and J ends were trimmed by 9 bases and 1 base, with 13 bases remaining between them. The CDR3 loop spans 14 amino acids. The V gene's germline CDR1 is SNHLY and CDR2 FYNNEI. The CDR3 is CARMGGPSYNEQFF. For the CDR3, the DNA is TGTGCCAGGATGGGCGGGCCTTCCTACAATGAGCAGTTCTTC.

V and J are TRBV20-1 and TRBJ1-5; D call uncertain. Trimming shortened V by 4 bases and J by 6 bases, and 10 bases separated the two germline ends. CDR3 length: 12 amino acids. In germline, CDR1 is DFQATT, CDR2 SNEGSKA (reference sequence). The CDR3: CSATSGIQPQHF. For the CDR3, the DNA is TGCAGTGCTACTTCGGGTATTCAGCCCCAGCATTTT.

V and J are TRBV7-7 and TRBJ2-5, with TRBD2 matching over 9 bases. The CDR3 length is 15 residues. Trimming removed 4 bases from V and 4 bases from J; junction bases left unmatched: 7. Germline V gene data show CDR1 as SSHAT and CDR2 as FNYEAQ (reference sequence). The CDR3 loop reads CASSWSSGKSETQYF. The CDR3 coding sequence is TGTGCCAGCAGCTGGTCTAGCGGGAAATCAGAGACCCAGTACTTC.

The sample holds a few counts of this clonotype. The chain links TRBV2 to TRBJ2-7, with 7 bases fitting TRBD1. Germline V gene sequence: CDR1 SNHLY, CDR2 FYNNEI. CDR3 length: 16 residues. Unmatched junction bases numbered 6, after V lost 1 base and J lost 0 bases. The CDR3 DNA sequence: TGTGCCAGCAGTGAAGTGACAGGGATAACCTCCTACGAGCAGTACTTC. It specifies CASSEVTGITSYEQYF.

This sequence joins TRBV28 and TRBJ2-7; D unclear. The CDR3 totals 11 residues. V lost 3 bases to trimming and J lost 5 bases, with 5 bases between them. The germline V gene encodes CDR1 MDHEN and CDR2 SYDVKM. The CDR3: CASSFSHEQYF. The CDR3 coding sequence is TGTGCCAGCAGTTTTTCCCACGAGCAGTACTTC.

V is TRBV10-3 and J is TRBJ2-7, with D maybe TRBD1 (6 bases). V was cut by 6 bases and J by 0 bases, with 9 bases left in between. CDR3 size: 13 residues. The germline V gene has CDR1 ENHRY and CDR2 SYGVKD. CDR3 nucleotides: TGTGCCATCAGAAAGGACAGCTCCTACGAGCAGTACTTC. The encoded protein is CAIRKDSSYEQYF.